This T cell receptor (beta chain) was sequenced in a study of T cell responses to AZD1222 COVID-19 vaccine. Study observations and caveats: In all cases, repertoires were sampled only after the peak T cell response.

The table came from immunoSEQ multiplex PCR; TCRdb's copy has only in-frame clones and leaves some out. This sample has 120,000 to 150,000 clones, with 75% to 95% found just once. This CDR3 comprises 14 residues. The J segment lost 3 bases and the V segment lost 3 bases, leaving 6 bases of the junction unmatched. Germline-derived CDR1 and CDR2 are GTSNPN and SVGIG (reference sequence). This clone was counted once. Its matching antigen is unknown. The chain joins TRBV30 to TRBJ2-3, with 7 bases matching TRBD2. The input for sequencing was peripheral blood, taken on day 0 of AZD1222 vaccination. The receptor's source is an adult in good health. The CDR3, as DNA: TGTGCCTGGAGATCTTGGCGGGAGACAGATACGCAGTATTTT. It codes for CAWRSWRETDTQYF.